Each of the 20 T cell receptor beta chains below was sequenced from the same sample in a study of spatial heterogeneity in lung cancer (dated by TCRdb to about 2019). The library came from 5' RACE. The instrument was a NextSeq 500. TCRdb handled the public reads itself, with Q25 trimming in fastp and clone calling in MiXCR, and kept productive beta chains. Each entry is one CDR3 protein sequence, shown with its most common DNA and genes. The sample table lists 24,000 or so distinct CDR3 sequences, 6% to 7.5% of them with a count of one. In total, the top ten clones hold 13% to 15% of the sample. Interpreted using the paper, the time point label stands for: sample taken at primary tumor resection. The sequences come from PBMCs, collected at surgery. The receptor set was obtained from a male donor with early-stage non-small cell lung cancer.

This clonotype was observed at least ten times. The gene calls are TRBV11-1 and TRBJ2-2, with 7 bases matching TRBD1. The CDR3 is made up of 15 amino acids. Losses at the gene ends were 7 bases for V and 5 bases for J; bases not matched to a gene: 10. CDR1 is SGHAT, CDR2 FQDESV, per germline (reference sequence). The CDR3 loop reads CASTLDRAGTGELFF. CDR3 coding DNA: TGTGCCAGCACCCTCGACAGGGCTGGGACCGGGGAGCTGTTTTTT.

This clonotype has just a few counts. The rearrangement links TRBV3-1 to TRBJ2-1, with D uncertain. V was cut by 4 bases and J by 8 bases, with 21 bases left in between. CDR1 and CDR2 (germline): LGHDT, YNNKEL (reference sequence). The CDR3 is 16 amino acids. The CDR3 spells CASSPGRVKGLDEQFF. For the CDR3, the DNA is TGTGCCAGCAGCCCTGGCCGGGTTAAGGGTTTGGATGAGCAGTTCTTC.

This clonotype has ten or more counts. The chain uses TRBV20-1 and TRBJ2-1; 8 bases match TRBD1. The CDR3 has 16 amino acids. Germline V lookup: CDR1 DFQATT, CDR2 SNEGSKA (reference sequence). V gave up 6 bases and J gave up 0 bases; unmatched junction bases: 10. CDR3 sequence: CSASPITGGSYNEQFF. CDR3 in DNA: TGCAGTGCCTCCCCCATTACAGGGGGCTCCTACAATGAGCAGTTCTTC.

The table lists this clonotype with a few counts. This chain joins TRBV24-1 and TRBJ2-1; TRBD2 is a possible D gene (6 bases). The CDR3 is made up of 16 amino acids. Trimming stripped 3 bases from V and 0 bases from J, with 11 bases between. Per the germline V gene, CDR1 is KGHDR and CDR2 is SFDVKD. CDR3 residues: CATSDLRTTSYNEQFF. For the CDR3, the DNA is TGTGCCACCAGTGATCTTAGGACTACCTCCTACAATGAGCAGTTCTTC.

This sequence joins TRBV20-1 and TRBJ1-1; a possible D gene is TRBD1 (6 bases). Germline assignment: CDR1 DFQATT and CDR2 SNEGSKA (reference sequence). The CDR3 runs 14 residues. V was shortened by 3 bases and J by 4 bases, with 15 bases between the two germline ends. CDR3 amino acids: CSASAGRGSTEAFF. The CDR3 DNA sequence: TGCAGTGCTAGCGCAGGCAGGGGTAGCACTGAAGCTTTCTTT.

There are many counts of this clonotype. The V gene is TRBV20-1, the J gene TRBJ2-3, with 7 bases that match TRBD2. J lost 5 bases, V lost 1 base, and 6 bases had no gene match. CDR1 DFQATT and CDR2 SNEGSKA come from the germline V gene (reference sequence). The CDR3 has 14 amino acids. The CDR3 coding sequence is TGCAGTGCTAGAGTCGGCGGGAGCTTAGATACGCAGTATTTT. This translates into CSARVGGSLDTQYF.

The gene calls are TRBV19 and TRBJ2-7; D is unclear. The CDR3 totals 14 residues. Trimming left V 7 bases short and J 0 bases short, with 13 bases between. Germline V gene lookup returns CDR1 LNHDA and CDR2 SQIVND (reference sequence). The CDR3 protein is CASKVVPTSYEQYF. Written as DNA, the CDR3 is TGTGCCAGTAAGGTCGTCCCGACCTCCTACGAGCAGTACTTC. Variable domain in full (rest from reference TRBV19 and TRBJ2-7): DGGITQSPKYLFRKEGQNVTLSCEQNLNHDAMYWYRQDPGQGLRLIYYSQIVNDFQKGDIAEGYSVSREKKESFPLTVTSAQKNPTAFYLCASKVVPTSYEQYFGPGTRLTVT.

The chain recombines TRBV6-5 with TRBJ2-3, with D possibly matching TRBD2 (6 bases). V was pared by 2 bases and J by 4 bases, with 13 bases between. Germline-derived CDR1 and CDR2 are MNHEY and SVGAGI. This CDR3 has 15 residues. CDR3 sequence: CASSYGDGRPDTQYF. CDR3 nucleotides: TGTGCCAGCAGTTACGGGGACGGGAGACCAGATACGCAGTATTTT.

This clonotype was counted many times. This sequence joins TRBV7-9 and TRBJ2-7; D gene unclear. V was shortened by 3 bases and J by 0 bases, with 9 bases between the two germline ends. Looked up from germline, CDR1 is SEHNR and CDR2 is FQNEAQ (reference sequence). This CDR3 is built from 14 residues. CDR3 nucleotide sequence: TGTGCCAGCAGCTTCGGTGGCAGCTCCTACGAGCAGTACTTC. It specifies CASSFGGSSYEQYF.

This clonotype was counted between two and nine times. CDR3 bases: TGCGCCAGCAGGGCGGAGTGGGCCGGGGAGCTGTTTTTT. This translates into CASRAEWAGELFF. The rearrangement uses TRBV5-1 and TRBJ2-2; D unclear. The CDR3 covers 13 residues. The germline V and J ends were trimmed by 5 bases and 6 bases, with 11 bases remaining between them. The germline gives CDR1 SGHRS, CDR2 YFSETQ.

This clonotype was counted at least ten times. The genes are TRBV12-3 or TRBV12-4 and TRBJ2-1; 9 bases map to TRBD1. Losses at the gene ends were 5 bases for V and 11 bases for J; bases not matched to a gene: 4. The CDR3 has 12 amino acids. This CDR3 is CASSPTGGKQFF. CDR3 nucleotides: TGTGCCAGCAGTCCCACAGGGGGCAAGCAGTTCTTC.

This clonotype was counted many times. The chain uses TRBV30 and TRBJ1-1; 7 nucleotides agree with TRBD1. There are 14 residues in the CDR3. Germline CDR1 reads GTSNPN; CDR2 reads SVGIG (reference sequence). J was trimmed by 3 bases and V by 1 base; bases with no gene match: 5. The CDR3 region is CAWSEGAADTEAFF. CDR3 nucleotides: TGTGCCTGGAGTGAGGGGGCGGCGGACACTGAAGCTTTCTTT.

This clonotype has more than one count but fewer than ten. Written as DNA, the CDR3 is TGCGCCAGCAGCCAAGAAATAGGGGTCTCCTACGAGCAGTACTTC. This gives the protein CASSQEIGVSYEQYF. J is TRBJ2-7 and V is TRBV4-3; maybe TRBD1 (5 bases). The CDR3 is made up of 15 amino acids. Germline loops: CDR1 LGHNA, CDR2 YSLEER. V was clipped by 0 bases and J by 0 bases, with 9 bases between them.

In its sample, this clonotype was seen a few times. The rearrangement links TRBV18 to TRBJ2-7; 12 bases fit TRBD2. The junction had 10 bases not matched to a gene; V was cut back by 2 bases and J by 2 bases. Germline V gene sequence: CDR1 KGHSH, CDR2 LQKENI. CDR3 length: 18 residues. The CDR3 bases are TGTGCCAGCTCACCAACCCCTGGACTAGCGGGATTACCCTACGAGCAGTACTTC. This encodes CASSPTPGLAGLPYEQYF.

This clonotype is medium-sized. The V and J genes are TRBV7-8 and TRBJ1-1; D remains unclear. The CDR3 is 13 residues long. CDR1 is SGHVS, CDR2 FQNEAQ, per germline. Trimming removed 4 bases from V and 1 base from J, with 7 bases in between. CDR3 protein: CASSWGGNTEAFF. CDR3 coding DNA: TGTGCCAGCAGCTGGGGAGGGAACACTGAAGCTTTCTTT.

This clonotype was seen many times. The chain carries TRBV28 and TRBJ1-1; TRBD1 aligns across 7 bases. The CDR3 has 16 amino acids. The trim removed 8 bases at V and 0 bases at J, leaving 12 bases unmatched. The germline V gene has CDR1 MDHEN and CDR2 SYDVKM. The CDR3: CASGTAGAVMNTEAFF. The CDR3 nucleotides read TGTGCCAGCGGGACAGCAGGGGCCGTGATGAACACTGAAGCTTTCTTT. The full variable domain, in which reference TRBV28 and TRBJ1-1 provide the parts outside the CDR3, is DVKVTQSSRYLVKRTGEKVFLECVQDMDHENMFWYRQDPGLGLRLIYFSYDVKMKEKGDIPEGYSVSREKKERFSLILESASTNQTSMYLCASGTAGAVMNTEAFFGQGTRLTVV.

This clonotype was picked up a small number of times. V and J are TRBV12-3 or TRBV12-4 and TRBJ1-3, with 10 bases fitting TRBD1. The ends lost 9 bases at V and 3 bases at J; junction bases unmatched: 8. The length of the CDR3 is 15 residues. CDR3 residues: CASRQGANRGNTIYF. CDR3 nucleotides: TGTGCCAGTCGACAGGGGGCGAATCGTGGAAACACCATATATTTT.

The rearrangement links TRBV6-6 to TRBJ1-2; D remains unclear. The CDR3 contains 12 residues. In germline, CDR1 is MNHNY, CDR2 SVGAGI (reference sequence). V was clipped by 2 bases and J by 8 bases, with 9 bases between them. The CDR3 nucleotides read TGTGCCAGCAGTTACCAGCAAGCCGGCTACACCTTC. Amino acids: CASSYQQAGYTF.

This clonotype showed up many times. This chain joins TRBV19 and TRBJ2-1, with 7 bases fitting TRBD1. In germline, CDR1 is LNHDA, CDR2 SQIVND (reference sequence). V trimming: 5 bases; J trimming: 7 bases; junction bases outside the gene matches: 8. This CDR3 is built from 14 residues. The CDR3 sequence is CASSASGGSNEQFF. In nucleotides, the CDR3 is TGTGCCAGTAGTGCCTCAGGGGGTTCTAATGAGCAGTTCTTC.

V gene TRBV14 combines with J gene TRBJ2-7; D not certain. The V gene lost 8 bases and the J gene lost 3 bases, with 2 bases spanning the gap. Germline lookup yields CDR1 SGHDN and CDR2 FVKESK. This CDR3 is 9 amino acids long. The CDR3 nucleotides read TGTGCCAGCGTCTACGAGCAGTACGTC. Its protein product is CASVYEQYV.